This TCR beta chain derives from a study of shared clonotypes between healthy human individuals. General observations from the study: Relative to memory subsets, naive subsets generally showed larger estimated richness.

The CDR3 has 14 residues. Germline V lookup: CDR1 SGHNT, CDR2 YYREEE (reference sequence). V lost 8 bases, J lost 4 bases, and 18 bases lay in between. Replicate sorted-subset PCRs were loaded with around 200 ng DNA, 25,000 to 30,000 T cell genomes. TCRdb's copy holds only in-frame clones and misses some; the assay was immunoSEQ multiplex PCR. The sample records roughly 2,300,000 clones, 85% to 95% being singletons. On this clone: The antigen is undetermined.

Partitioning of CD4+ cells yielded a CD45RA+ naive subset and a CD45RA-negative memory subset. The TCR sequence derives from a man between 18 and 29 years old in good health. Some clones in this sample may be carry-over from other donors' samples. V usage is TRBV5-4 and J usage is TRBJ1-1; possibly TRBD1 for D (6 bases). Sequencing used naive CD4+ T cells from PBMCs. Sample subset: CD45RA+ positively selected. The CDR3 DNA is TGTGCCAGTCAAACGGGAGGGGGGAGCACTGAAGCTTTCTTT. Translated: CASQTGGGSTEAFF.